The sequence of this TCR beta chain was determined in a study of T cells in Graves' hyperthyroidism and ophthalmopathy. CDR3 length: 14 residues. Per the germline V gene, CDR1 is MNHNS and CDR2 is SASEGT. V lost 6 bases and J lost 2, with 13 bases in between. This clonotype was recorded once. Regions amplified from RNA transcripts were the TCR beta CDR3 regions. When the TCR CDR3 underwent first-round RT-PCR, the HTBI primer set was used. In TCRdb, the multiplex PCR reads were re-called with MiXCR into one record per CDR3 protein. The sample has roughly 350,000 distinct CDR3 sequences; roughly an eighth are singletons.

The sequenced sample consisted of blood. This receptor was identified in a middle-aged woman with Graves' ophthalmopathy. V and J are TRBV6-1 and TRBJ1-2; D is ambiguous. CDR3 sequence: CASRFLVGNYGYTF. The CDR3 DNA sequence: TGTGCCAGCAGGTTTCTTGTTGGAAACTATGGCTACACCTTC.